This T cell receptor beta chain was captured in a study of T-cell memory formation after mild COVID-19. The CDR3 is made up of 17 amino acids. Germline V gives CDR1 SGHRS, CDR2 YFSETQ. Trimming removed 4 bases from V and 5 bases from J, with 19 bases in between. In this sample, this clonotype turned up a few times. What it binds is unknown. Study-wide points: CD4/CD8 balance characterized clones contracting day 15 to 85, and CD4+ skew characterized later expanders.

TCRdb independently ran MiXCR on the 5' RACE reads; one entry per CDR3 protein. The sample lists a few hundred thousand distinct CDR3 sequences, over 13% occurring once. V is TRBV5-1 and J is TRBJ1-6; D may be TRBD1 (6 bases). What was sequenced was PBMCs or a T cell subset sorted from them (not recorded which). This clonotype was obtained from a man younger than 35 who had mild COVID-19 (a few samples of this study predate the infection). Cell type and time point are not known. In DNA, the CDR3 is TGCGCCAGCAGCCACGACGTATACAGGGCAGATAATTCACCCCTCCACTTT. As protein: CASSHDVYRADNSPLHF.